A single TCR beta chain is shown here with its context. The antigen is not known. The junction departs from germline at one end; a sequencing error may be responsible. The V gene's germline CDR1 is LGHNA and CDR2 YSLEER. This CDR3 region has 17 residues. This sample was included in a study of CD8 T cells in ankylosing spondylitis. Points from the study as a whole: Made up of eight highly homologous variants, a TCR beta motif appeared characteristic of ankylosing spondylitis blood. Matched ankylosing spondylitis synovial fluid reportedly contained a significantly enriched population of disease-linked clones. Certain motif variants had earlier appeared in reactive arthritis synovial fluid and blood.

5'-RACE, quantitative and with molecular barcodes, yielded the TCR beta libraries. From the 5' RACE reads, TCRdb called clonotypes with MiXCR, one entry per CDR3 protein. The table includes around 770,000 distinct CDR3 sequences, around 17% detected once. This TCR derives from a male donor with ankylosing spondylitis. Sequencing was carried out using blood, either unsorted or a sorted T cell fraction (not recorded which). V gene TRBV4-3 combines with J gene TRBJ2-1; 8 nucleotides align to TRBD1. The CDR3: CASSQDRDRSSYYEQFF. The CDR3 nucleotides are TGCGCCAGCAGCCAAGATCGGGACAGGAGCTCCTACTATGAGCAGTTCTTC.